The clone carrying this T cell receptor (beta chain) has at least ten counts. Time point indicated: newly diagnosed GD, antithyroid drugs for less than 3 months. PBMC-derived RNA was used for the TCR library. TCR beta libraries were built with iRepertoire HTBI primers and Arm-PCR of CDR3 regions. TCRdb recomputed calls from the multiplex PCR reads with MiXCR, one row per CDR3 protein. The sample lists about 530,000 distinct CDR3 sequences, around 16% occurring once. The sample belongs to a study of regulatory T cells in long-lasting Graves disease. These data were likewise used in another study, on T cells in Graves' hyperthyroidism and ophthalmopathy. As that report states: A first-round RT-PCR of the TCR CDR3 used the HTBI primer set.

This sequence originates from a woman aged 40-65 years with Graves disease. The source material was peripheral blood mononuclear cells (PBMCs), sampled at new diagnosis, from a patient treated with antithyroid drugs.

The chain's CDR3 is CASSGQASNQPQHF. CDR3 DNA: TGTGCCAGTAGTGGGCAGGCTAGCAATCAGCCCCAGCATTTT. This rearrangement joins TRBV19 to TRBJ1-5, with D uncertain. V gave up 5 bases and J gave up 0 bases, with 8 bases separating them. This CDR3 is 14 amino acids long. Per germline, CDR1 LNHDA and CDR2 SQIVND (reference sequence).